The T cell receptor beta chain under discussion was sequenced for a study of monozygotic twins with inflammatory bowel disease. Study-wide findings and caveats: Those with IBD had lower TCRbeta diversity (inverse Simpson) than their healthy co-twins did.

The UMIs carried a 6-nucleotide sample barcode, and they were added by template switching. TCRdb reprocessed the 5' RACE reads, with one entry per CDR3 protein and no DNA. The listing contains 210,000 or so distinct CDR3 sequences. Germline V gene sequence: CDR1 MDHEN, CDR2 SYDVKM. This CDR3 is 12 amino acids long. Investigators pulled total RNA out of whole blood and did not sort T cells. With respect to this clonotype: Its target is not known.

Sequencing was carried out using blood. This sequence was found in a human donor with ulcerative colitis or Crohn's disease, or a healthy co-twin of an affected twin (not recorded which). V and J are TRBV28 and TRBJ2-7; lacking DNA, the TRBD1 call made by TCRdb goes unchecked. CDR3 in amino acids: CASSPLSHEQYF. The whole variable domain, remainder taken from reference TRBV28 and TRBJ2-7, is DVKVTQSSRYLVKRTGEKVFLECVQDMDHENMFWYRQDPGLGLRLIYFSYDVKMKEKGDIPEGYSVSREKKERFSLILESASTNQTSMYLCASSPLSHEQYFGPGTRLTVT.